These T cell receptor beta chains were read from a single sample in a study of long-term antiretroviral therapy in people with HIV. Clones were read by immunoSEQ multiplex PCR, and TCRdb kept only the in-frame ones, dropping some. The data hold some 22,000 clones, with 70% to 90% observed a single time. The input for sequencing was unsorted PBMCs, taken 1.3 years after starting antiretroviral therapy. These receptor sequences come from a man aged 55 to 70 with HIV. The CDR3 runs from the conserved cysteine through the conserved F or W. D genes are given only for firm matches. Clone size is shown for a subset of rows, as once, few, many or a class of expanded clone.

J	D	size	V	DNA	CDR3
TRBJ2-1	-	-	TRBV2	TGTGCCAGCAGCGGTTCCCTAGGGGCCGAGGATGAGCAGTTCTTC	CASSGSLGAEDEQFF
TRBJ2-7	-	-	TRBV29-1	TGCAGCGTGGGAAGGACGGACGAGCAGTACTTC	CSVGRTDEQYF
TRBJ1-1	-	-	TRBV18	TGTGCCAGCTCACTCAATAAACAGGGTCAGTTCACTGAAGCTTTCTTT	CASSLNKQGQFTEAFF
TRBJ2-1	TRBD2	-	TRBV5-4	TGTGCCAGCAGCTCGGGACTAGCGGGAGGGGTTGAGCAGTTCTTC	CASSSGLAGGVEQFF
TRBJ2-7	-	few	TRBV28	TGTGCCAGCAGTTTGCAAGGGATAGCCTACGAGCAGTACTTC	CASSLQGIAYEQYF
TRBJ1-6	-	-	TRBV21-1	TGTGCCAGCAGCCTACTGCGGCAGGGACGCTCACCCCTCCACTTT	CASSLLRQGRSPLHF
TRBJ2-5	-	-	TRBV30	TGTGCCTGGAGGGGCGCCGGGTACCAAGAGACCCAGTACTTC	CAWRGAGYQETQYF
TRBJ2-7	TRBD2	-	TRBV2	TGTGCCCGCCCGGGGGGGGCTTACGAGCAGTACTTC	CARPGGAYEQYF
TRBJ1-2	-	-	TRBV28	TGTGCCAGCAGTTCGCATATAGATGGCTACACCTTC	CASSSHIDGYTF
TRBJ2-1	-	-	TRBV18	TGTGCCAGCTCTGAGGGGTCACCCCAATACAATGAGCAGTTCTTC	CASSEGSPQYNEQFF
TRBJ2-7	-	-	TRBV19	TGTGCCAGTAGCTACACGGGATCAAGGGAGTACGAGCAGTACTTC	CASSYTGSREYEQYF
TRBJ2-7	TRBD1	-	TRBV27	TGTGCCAGCAGCTTCTCCGGGACAGGGACCTACGAGCAGTACTTC	CASSFSGTGTYEQYF
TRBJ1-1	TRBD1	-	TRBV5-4	TGTGCCAGCAGCACCGACAGGGGTCAGAAAACTGAAGCTTTCTTT	CASSTDRGQKTEAFF
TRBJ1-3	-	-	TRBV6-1	TGTGCCAGCAGTGACCGTTATACTGGAAACACCATATATTTT	CASSDRYTGNTIYF
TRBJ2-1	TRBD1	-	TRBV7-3	TGTGCCAGCAGCTTAGGGGGACAGGTCTACAATGAGCAGTTCTTC	CASSLGGQVYNEQFF
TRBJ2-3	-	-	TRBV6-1	TGTGCCAGCAGCTCCCAGGGACCCCACACAGATACGCAGTATTTT	CASSSQGPHTDTQYF
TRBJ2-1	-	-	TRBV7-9	TGTGCCAGCAGCCAATGGGCGGGACTCACCAATGAGCAGTTCTTC	CASSQWAGLTNEQFF
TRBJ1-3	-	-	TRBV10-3	TGTGCCACCCATACAGGGCGAGGAAACACCATATATTTT	CATHTGRGNTIYF
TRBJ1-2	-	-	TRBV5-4	TGTGCCAGCAGTGAAACACAGGGAGCTCGGGGCTACACCTTC	CASSETQGARGYTF
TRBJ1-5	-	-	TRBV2	TGTGCCAGCACCCTAGGGACGGGAGGTCAGCCCCAGCATTTT	CASTLGTGGQPQHF
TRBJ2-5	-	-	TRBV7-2	TGTGCCAGCAGCCGAGCCCGATTGGAGACCCAGTACTTC	CASSRARLETQYF
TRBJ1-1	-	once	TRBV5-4	TGTGCCAGCAGACCGAACAGGGACTCTGAAGCTTTCTTT	CASRPNRDSEAFF
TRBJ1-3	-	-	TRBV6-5	TGTGCCAGCAGTAGAGACAGTGGAAACACCATATATTTT	CASSRDSGNTIYF
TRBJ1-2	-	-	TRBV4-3	TGCGCCAGCAGCTACAGACAGGCGACCAGCTATGGCTACACCTTC	CASSYRQATSYGYTF
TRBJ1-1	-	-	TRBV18	TGTGCCAGCTCACCACGGTTTGTCGCTTTCTTT	CASSPRFVAFF
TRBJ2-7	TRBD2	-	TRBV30	TGTGCCTGGGGGAGGGCTAGATACGAGCAGTACTTC	CAWGRARYEQYF
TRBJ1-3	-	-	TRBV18	TGTGCCAGCTCACCCCGACCGGCGGGTGCTGGAAACACCATATATTTT	CASSPRPAGAGNTIYF
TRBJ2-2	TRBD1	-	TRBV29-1	TGCAGCGTTCGACACGGACAGGTGGGCACCGGGGAGCTGTTTTTT	CSVRHGQVGTGELFF